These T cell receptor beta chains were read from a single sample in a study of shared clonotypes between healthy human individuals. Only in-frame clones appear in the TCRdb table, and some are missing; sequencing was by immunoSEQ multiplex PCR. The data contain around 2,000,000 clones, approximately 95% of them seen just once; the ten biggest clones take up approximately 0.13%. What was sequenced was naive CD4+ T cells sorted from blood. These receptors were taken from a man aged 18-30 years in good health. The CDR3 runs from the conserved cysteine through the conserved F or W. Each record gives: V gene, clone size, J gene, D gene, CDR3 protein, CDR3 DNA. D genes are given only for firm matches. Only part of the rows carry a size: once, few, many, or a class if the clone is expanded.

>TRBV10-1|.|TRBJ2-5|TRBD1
CASSPDRGRTYQETQYF
TGCGCCAGCAGTCCAGACAGGGGTCGGACTTACCAAGAGACCCAGTACTTC
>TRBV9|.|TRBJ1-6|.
CASSVGGYNSPLHF
TGTGCCAGCAGCGTAGGCGGGTATAATTCACCCCTCCACTTT
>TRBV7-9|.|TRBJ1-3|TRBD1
CASSLARDRGLRGNTIYF
TGTGCCAGCAGCTTAGCCCGGGACAGGGGGCTTCGAGGAAACACCATATATTTT
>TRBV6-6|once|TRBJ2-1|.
CASSTPSANEQFF
TGTGCCAGCAGTACCCCTTCAGCCAATGAGCAGTTCTTC
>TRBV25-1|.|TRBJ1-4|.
CASSQLGEKLFF
TGTGCCAGCAGCCAATTAGGGGAAAAACTGTTTTTT
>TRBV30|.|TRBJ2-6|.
CAWTKDSGANVLTF
TGTGCCTGGACCAAGGATTCTGGGGCCAACGTCCTGACTTTC
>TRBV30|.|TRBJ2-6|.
CAFGIGSGANVLTF
TGTGCCTTTGGTATCGGTTCTGGGGCCAACGTCCTGACTTTC
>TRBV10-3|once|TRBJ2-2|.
CAIRWGPNTGELFF
TGTGCCATCAGGTGGGGGCCGAACACCGGGGAGCTGTTTTTT
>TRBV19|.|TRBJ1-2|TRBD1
CASSNYRDSIYGYTF
TGTGCCAGTAGTAACTACCGGGACAGCATCTATGGCTACACCTTC
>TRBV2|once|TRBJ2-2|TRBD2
CASSGIAGATGELFF
TGTGCCAGCAGTGGGATAGCGGGGGCCACCGGGGAGCTGTTTTTT
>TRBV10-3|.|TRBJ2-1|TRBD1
CAIGTDYNEQFF
TGTGCCATCGGGACAGATTACAATGAGCAGTTCTTC
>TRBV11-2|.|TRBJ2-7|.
CASSLAYSILYEQYF
TGTGCCAGCAGCTTAGCTTACTCCATTCTCTACGAGCAGTACTTC
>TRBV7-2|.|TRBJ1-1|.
CASSLGSTFGMNTEAFF
TGTGCCAGCAGCTTAGGGTCAACCTTCGGGATGAACACTGAAGCTTTCTTT
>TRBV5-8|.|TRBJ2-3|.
CASSLGADTQYF
TGTGCCAGCAGCTTGGGAGCGGATACGCAGTATTTT
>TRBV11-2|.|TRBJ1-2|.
CASSSRLNYGYTF
TGTGCCAGCAGCTCGAGACTCAACTATGGCTACACCTTC
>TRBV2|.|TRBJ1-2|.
CASREAYGYTF
TGTGCCAGCAGGGAAGCGTATGGCTACACCTTC
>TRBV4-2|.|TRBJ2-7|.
CASSQTNGVGEQYF
TGTGCCAGCAGCCAAACTAATGGAGTAGGCGAGCAGTACTTC
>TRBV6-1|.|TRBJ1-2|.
CASSEPGEAGGYTF
TGTGCCAGCAGTGAACCGGGGGAGGCCGGTGGCTACACCTTC
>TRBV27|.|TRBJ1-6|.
CASSLQPSSYNSPLHF
TGTGCCAGCAGTTTACAGCCTAGCTCCTATAATTCACCCCTCCACTTT